This T cell receptor beta chain emerged from a study of T cells in Graves' hyperthyroidism and ophthalmopathy. General study findings and limits: Ophthalmopathy, which appeared later, was predicted by the model a median 6.5 months before onset. A model built on 13 V-J features separated ophthalmopathy from stable hyperthyroidism.

RNA transcripts gave rise to amplified TCR beta CDR3 regions. TCR CDR3 underwent first-round RT-PCR with the HTBI primer set. One entry per CDR3 protein, called by TCRdb with MiXCR from the multiplex PCR reads. The profile shows a few hundred thousand distinct CDR3 sequences, about 16% of them singletons. The CDR3 runs 14 residues. V was shortened by 3 bases and J by 4 bases, with 13 bases between the two germline ends. CDR1 and CDR2 from the germline V gene are SGHAT and FQNNGV. This clonotype was counted at least ten times. The antigen is not known. Exclusion followed for patients with uncontrolled infection, other autoimmune disease, pregnancy or lactation. Fresh peripheral blood, approximately 10 ml, was the source of the PBMCs.

The sample was blood. The chain couples TRBV11-2 to TRBJ2-7, with D perhaps TRBD2 (6 bases). The source of this sequence is a woman aged 40-49 years with Graves' ophthalmopathy. DNA of the CDR3: TGTGCCAGCAGCTTGTATCGGGAGAGTTACGAGCAGTACTTC. It is translated as CASSLYRESYEQYF.